The present T cell receptor beta chain was sequenced within a study of T cell responses to AZD1222 COVID-19 vaccine (TCRdb year 2021). Regarding the research as a whole: AZD1222 recipients whose second dose came at about 4 weeks and those whose second dose came at about 12 weeks were combined into one group, since spike-specific TCR depth and breadth did not differ between the two schedules. TCR sequencing was performed for 233 trial participants, of whom around 210 were given two doses of AZD1222 and around 26 were given two doses of MenACWY control vaccine. Trial participants were enrolled by age into 18-55, 56-69 and 70-plus year subgroups, with approximately 150, 28 and 58 TCR-sequenced participants respectively. What the research found in general, with its limitations: Conclusions about previously exposed vaccinees are limited because only a handful of AZD1222 recipients were SARS-CoV-2 seropositive at baseline. Because no samples from the day 14 peak response were available, repertoires could be characterized only after the peak T cell response. Vaccine-associated CD4 TCRs spanned the whole spike protein, with dominant responses in regions 160-218 and 743-854. Reportedly, close to half of the unique spike-specific TCRs recognized epitopes lying outside the regions that are mutated in the B.1.351 and B.1.1.7 variants. Participants were mostly white British, with more females than males. The authors suggested clonal diversity may have been underestimated. In the small 56-69-year group, the increase in depth fell short of significance, most likely because of low power. A significant rise in spike-specific TCR breadth and depth was observed after two AZD1222 doses relative to day 0 and relative to MenACWY recipients.

The V end loses 0 bases and the J end loses 1 base, and a stretch of 10 bases separates them. Including the terminal cysteine and phenylalanine, the CDR3 comprises 16 residues. The CDR3 DNA has 48 bases and is translated from base 1. For CDR1 and CDR2, the germline V gene lists LGHNT and FRNRAP. The CDR3 regions of human TCRbeta chains were subjected to immunosequencing. As for how the authors treated the data: TCRs in the repertoires were compared against a reference library of SARS-CoV-2-specific TCRs that had been generated with the MIRA antigen-specificity platform. Breadth was defined as the fraction of unique TCRs that were SARS-CoV-2-associated. Depth was defined as the fraction of total T cells that were SARS-CoV-2-associated. Using the MIRA data, each spike-specific TCR was mapped to the spike region that the TCR reacts to and placed in a CD4 or CD8 class. Log10-transformed breadth and depth values were compared by one-way ANOVA with Sidak's multiple comparisons tests. In its TCRdb copy, this immuneACCESS table keeps in-frame sequences only and misses some clones. Where compared with another copy, unresolved V genes explain less than half of these, and the others have no known cause. Clone size and V and J calls were adopted from that table, with D and trimming inferred from the DNA. Counted in this sample were about 110,000 clones; more than 70% of them appeared once. The top ten hold about 9.3% of the sample.

As concerns this clone: Its antigen remains unidentified. No base quality values were provided; no much bigger clone lies one nucleotide off.

Per the publication, the time point label means: baseline before first vaccination. Vaccinee samples were obtained from the UK trials COV001 and COV002, which included a single-blind randomized controlled phase 2/3 trial of AZD1222 (ChAdOx1 nCoV-19) in healthy adults. Trial participant PBMC samples were collected at day 0 and day 28 after the second dose for TCRbeta chain sequencing. The sequence derives from an adult in good health. The chain is made from TRBV12-5 and TRBJ2-1; matching of 5 bases hints at TRBD2 as the D gene. The sample here was peripheral blood, taken on day 0 of AZD1222 vaccination. The encoded CDR3 is CASGLVLGESYNEQFF. The DNA is as follows: TGTGCTAGTGGTTTGGTACTGGGAGAATCCTACAATGAGCAGTTCTTC.